The 29 T cell receptor beta chains below come from one sample, sequenced in a study of T cell responses to AZD1222 COVID-19 vaccine. TCRdb's copy holds only in-frame clones and misses some; the assay was immunoSEQ multiplex PCR. The repertoire holds over 150,000 clones, with 90% as singletons. The sequenced sample was peripheral blood, obtained on day 0 of AZD1222 vaccination. The receptors shown here come from an adult in good health.

The rearrangement uses TRBV6-5 and TRBJ2-3; no reliable D call. Trimming pared 0 bases from V and 2 bases from J, leaving 9 bases between. From germline, CDR1 is MNHEY and CDR2 SVGAGI. The CDR3 length is 15 residues. CDR3 loop: CASSYSPKYTDTQYF. The DNA for the CDR3 is TGTGCCAGCAGTTACTCGCCCAAGTACACAGATACGCAGTATTTT.

The chain has TRBV5-1 and TRBJ2-1; D ambiguous. The CDR3 has 17 amino acids. Per germline, CDR1 SGHRS and CDR2 YFSETQ. The ends were cut back, 0 bases at V and 0 bases at J, with 13 bases in the middle. CDR3 residues: CASSLETSSLSYNEQFF. The CDR3 region has the DNA TGCGCCAGCAGCTTGGAGACAAGCTCTCTCTCCTACAATGAGCAGTTCTTC.

The V call is TRBV10-2, the J call TRBJ1-2; D is uncertain. Germline lookup yields CDR1 WSHSY and CDR2 SAAADI. The CDR3 has 15 residues. Deletions cut 3 bases from V and 3 bases from J, with 14 bases between. The CDR3, as DNA: TGCGCCAGCAGTGATCCCCAGGTATCGGACTATGGCTACACCTTC. Translating it yields CASSDPQVSDYGYTF.

The genes are TRBV10-2 and TRBJ2-2; a possible D gene is TRBD2 (6 bases). Looked up from germline, CDR1 is WSHSY and CDR2 is SAAADI. Between the trimmed V and J ends, which lost 7 bases and 4 bases, there was a span of 13 bases. The CDR3 has 14 amino acids. CDR3 nucleotides: TGCGCCAGCAATCGTGGGGAGGTCACCGGGGAGCTGTTTTTT. The encoded protein is CASNRGEVTGELFF.

The chain uses TRBV19 and TRBJ1-1, with D perhaps matching TRBD1 (5 bases). Germline V gene data show CDR1 as LNHDA and CDR2 as SQIVND (reference sequence). The V gene lost 2 bases and the J gene lost 10 bases, with 17 bases spanning the gap. This CDR3 is 14 amino acids long. The CDR3 DNA sequence: TGTGCCAGTAGTATACCCAGGACAACTCCAGGAGCTTTCTTT. Protein sequence: CASSIPRTTPGAFF.

The CDR3 loop reads CASSRIPDYNSPLHF. CDR3 nucleotide sequence: TGTGCCAGCAGCCGTATCCCGGATTATAATTCACCCCTCCACTTT. J is TRBJ1-6 and V is TRBV11-3; D remains ambiguous. CDR1 is SGHNT and CDR2 is YENEEA in the germline V gene. V was shortened by 5 bases and J by 4 bases, with 12 bases between the two germline ends. The CDR3 runs 15 residues. Based on the CDR3 plus reference TRBV11-3 and TRBJ1-6, the full variable domain is EAGVVQSPRYKIIEKKQPVAFWCNPISGHNTLYWYLQNLGQGPELLIRYENEEAVDDSQLPKDRFSAERLKGVDSTLKIQPAELGDSAVYLCASSRIPDYNSPLHFGNGTRLTVT.

This clone was recorded once. The rearrangement joins TRBV5-1 to TRBJ2-3, with 13 bases identical to TRBD2. The CDR3 runs to 19 residues. The V gene's germline CDR1 is SGHRS and CDR2 YFSETQ. Losses at the gene ends were 4 bases for V and 0 bases for J; bases not matched to a gene: 11. The CDR3 protein is CASSPGLAGALTSTDTQYF. The CDR3 region has the DNA TGCGCCAGCAGCCCCGGACTAGCGGGGGCCCTGACGAGCACAGATACGCAGTATTTT.

The V gene is TRBV18, the J gene TRBJ1-4; 7 positions match TRBD1. The CDR3 is 13 residues long. Germline trimming cut 6 bases from V and 8 bases from J; bases unmatched to any gene: 6. Germline V CDR1 and CDR2: KGHSH, LQKENI. CDR3 sequence: CASSGGQEEKLFF. The DNA for the CDR3 is TGTGCCAGCTCTGGCGGACAGGAGGAAAAACTGTTTTTT.

The chain recombines TRBV25-1 with TRBJ2-1; TRBD1 might be the D (5 bases). Germline assignment: CDR1 MGHDK and CDR2 SYGVNS. The CDR3 consists of 12 residues. Between the trimmed V and J ends, which lost 6 bases and 8 bases, there was a span of 11 bases. DNA of the CDR3: TGTGCCAGCAGGTCACAAGGGGATGAGCAGTTCTTC. Translating it yields CASRSQGDEQFF.

Here the CDR3 DNA reads TGTGCCAGCAGCCCTAACGGGGGCACCGAGACCCAGTACTTC. It yields the protein CASSPNGGTETQYF. The rearrangement links TRBV7-2 to TRBJ2-5; D tentatively reads TRBD1 or TRBD2 (6 bases each). The CDR3 contains 14 residues. The germline gives CDR1 SGHTA, CDR2 FQGNSA. V was trimmed by 5 bases and J by 5 bases, leaving 15 bases between them.

The V gene is TRBV9, the J gene TRBJ1-1; no clear D gene. The CDR3 has 13 residues. The ends were cut back, 4 bases at V and 4 bases at J, with 11 bases in the middle. The germline gives CDR1 SGDLS, CDR2 YYNGEE. The CDR3 reads CASSQNLATEAFF. CDR3 nucleotide sequence: TGTGCCAGCAGCCAGAACTTGGCCACTGAAGCTTTCTTT.

This chain uses TRBV6-1 with TRBJ1-2; D not certain. The V and J ends lost 1 base and 4 bases respectively, with 7 bases between them. Looked up from germline, CDR1 is MNHNS and CDR2 is SASEGT. There are 13 residues in the CDR3. The CDR3 DNA reads as TGTGCCAGCAGTGAAGTAGGCAGCTATGGCTACACCTTC. Encoded protein: CASSEVGSYGYTF.

This clone was observed a few times. The chain is built from TRBV19 and TRBJ1-2; D might be TRBD1 (5 bases). The ends were cut back, 1 base at V and 6 bases at J, with 9 bases in the middle. Germline CDR1 reads LNHDA; CDR2 reads SQIVND (reference sequence). The CDR3 is 13 amino acids. CDR3 coding DNA: TGTGCCAGTAGTATAGGACAGACGGATGGCTACACCTTC. It specifies CASSIGQTDGYTF. The full variable domain, completed using reference TRBV19 and TRBJ1-2, is DGGITQSPKYLFRKEGQNVTLSCEQNLNHDAMYWYRQDPGQGLRLIYYSQIVNDFQKGDIAEGYSVSREKKESFPLTVTSAQKNPTAFYLCASSIGQTDGYTFGSGTRLTVV.

V usage is TRBV3-1 (or the pseudogene TRBV3-2) and J usage is TRBJ2-6; D is possibly TRBD2 (6 bases). V was pared by 4 bases and J by 2 bases, with 12 bases between. The CDR3 sequence is 16 residues long. CDR1 is LGHDT, CDR2 YNNKEL, per germline (reference sequence). The chain's CDR3 is CASSLPGGAGANVLTF. DNA of the CDR3: TGTGCCAGCAGCCTCCCCGGAGGGGCTGGGGCCAACGTCCTGACTTTC.

This chain joins TRBV4-2 and TRBJ1-2; D is ambiguous. Germline-derived CDR1 and CDR2 are LGHNA and YNFKEQ. CDR3 length: 15 amino acids. Deletions cut 4 bases from V and 3 bases from J, with 15 bases between. CDR3 bases: TGTGCCAGCAGCCCCACGTCGGAGGGCTACTATGGCTACACCTTC. Protein sequence: CASSPTSEGYYGYTF.

The CDR3 DNA reads TGTGCCAGCAGCTTAGGAGGACGAGCGACCCGCACAGATACGCAGTATTTT. This translates into CASSLGGRATRTDTQYF. The chain has TRBV5-8 and TRBJ2-3; possibly TRBD2 for D (5 bases). In germline, CDR1 is SGHTS, CDR2 YDEGEE. Trimming shortened V by 2 bases and J by 1 base, and 17 bases separated the two germline ends. The CDR3 is made up of 17 amino acids.

This chain joins TRBV9 and TRBJ2-7; unclear D gene. The CDR3 contains 14 residues. Between the trimmed V and J ends, which lost 0 bases and 4 bases, there was a span of 11 bases. In germline, CDR1 is SGDLS, CDR2 YYNGEE. CDR3 amino acids: CASSVGPGPYEQYF. The CDR3 DNA is TGTGCCAGCAGCGTAGGTCCCGGGCCTTACGAGCAGTACTTC.

This chain links TRBV28 with TRBJ1-1, with 7 bases that match TRBD1. Trimming cost V 5 bases and J 11 bases; bases outside gene matches: 11. CDR1 is MDHEN and CDR2 is SYDVKM in the germline V gene. The CDR3 length is 13 residues. The DNA of the CDR3 is TGTGCCAGCAGTCCACCTTCCGACAGGGTTGCTTTCTTT. It encodes CASSPPSDRVAFF.

The chain carries TRBV12-3 or TRBV12-4 and TRBJ2-3; 11 bases map to TRBD2. This CDR3 is 13 amino acids long. The V segment lost 7 bases and the J segment 6 bases; nucleotides outside the gene matches: 3. The DNA for the CDR3 is TGTGCCAGCACTAGCGGGGGGTTTGATACGCAGTATTTT. Protein product: CASTSGGFDTQYF.

V usage is TRBV7-3 and J usage is TRBJ2-4, with D perhaps TRBD2 (6 bases). This CDR3 has 14 residues. Trimming took 4 bases from V and 9 from J, leaving 16 bases between them. Germline lookup yields CDR1 SGHTA and CDR2 FQGTGA. CDR3 sequence reads: CASSSGGASPIQYF. The CDR3 region has the DNA TGTGCCAGCAGCTCCGGGGGAGCCTCACCCATTCAGTACTTC.

The rearrangement links TRBV10-1 to TRBJ1-1; weak D call: TRBD1 (5 bases). The V gene's germline CDR1 is WNHNN and CDR2 SYGVQD (reference sequence). V lost 5 bases and J 3 bases, leaving 13 bases between the germline ends. This CDR3 comprises 14 residues. CDR3 in DNA: TGCGCCAGCAGTTGGTGGGGCCCGGACACTGAAGCTTTCTTT. Its protein product is CASSWWGPDTEAFF.

The chain links TRBV6-6 to TRBJ2-7; D is possibly TRBD1 (6 bases). Trimming took off 5 bases at V and 3 bases at J, with 11 bases between the two ends. The germline V gene encodes CDR1 MNHNY and CDR2 SVGAGI (reference sequence). The CDR3 consists of 13 residues. This CDR3 is CASSPRDNYEQYF. The DNA for the CDR3 is TGTGCCAGCAGTCCTAGGGACAACTACGAGCAGTACTTC.

J is TRBJ1-6 and V is TRBV5-1; D gene uncertain. The V end lost 5 bases, the J end lost 6 bases, and 12 bases lay between the germline ends. Germline assignment: CDR1 SGHRS and CDR2 YFSETQ. The CDR3 covers 14 residues. As DNA, the CDR3 is TGCGCCAGCAGTCCCGAAACGGTTAATTCACCCCTCCACTTT. It codes for CASSPETVNSPLHF.

This clone occurred a few times. The chain employs TRBV6-5 and TRBJ2-7; no reliable D call. The CDR3 covers 14 residues. The V end lost 2 bases, the J end lost 3 bases, and 11 bases lay between the germline ends. The germline gives CDR1 MNHEY, CDR2 SVGAGI. This chain's CDR3 is CASSYQRSGYEQYF. The CDR3 DNA reads as TGTGCCAGCAGTTACCAACGGTCAGGCTACGAGCAGTACTTC.

J is TRBJ1-5 and V is TRBV30; no firm D call. V lost 2 bases and J lost 6, with 11 bases in between. Germline CDR1 reads GTSNPN; CDR2 reads SVGIG (reference sequence). The CDR3 consists of 13 residues. The CDR3 nucleotides read TGTGCCTGGAGTTCCGGGAGAGGTCAGCCCCAGCATTTT. Translated, it gives CAWSSGRGQPQHF.

This chain links TRBV5-6 with TRBJ2-1, with TRBD1 identical over 9 bases. Germline V CDR1 and CDR2: SGHDT, YYEEEE. CDR3 length: 15 residues. V shed 2 bases, J shed 11 bases, and the junction held 11 bases outside the gene matches. For the CDR3, the DNA is TGTGCCAGCAGCTTACCATTGGGACAGGGAGGGAAGCAGTTCTTC. This codes for CASSLPLGQGGKQFF.

This chain uses TRBV18 with TRBJ1-2, with 12 bases matching TRBD1. Germline CDR1 KGHSH, CDR2 LQKENI. Losses at the gene ends were 0 bases for V and 7 bases for J; bases not matched to a gene: 3. This CDR3 spans 15 amino acids. The CDR3 reads CASSPPGQGAFGYTF. DNA for the CDR3: TGTGCCAGCTCACCACCGGGACAGGGGGCGTTTGGCTACACCTTC.

This chain connects TRBV4-3 to TRBJ2-6; no clear D. The V gene lost 0 bases and the J gene lost 0 bases, with 6 bases spanning the gap. Germline CDR1 reads LGHNA; CDR2 reads YSLEER. The CDR3 covers 16 residues. The CDR3 spells CASSQDRSSGANVLTF. The CDR3 nucleotides are TGCGCCAGCAGCCAAGATAGGTCCTCTGGGGCCAACGTCCTGACTTTC.

Concerning this clone: Other DNA sequences from this sample encode an identical CDR3 as well. The chain links TRBV19 to TRBJ1-1; perhaps TRBD1 as D (6 bases). CDR3 size: 14 residues. The ends were cut back, 7 bases at V and 1 base at J, with 13 bases in the middle. Germline CDR1 and CDR2: LNHDA and SQIVND (reference sequence). The CDR3 here is CASNLQGGNTEAFF. The CDR3 bases are TGTGCCAGTAACCTACAGGGTGGGAACACTGAAGCTTTCTTT.